This TCR beta chain appears in the sequencing data of a study of OX40 agonist ivuxolimab in advanced cancers. Study-level background: Males comprised 75% to 90% of the group, whose mean age was approximately 62 years (range roughly 20 to 90). Antecedent anti-PD-1, anti-PD-L1 or anti-CTLA-4 therapy was permissible, with 35% to 40% having received some.

Clones were read by immunoSEQ multiplex PCR, and TCRdb kept only the in-frame ones, dropping some. The table shows around 80,000 clones, with approximately 90% occurring only once. As regards this clone: Its specificity is unknown.

Study-level points and caveats: Which antigen the expanded peripheral T cells recognized is unknown.

CDR3 length equals 14 residues. The V gene's germline CDR1 is SGHDT and CDR2 YYEEEE. The V end lost 5 bases, the J end lost 0 bases, and 8 bases lay between the germline ends. The V call is TRBV5-6, the J call TRBJ1-4; D might be TRBD1 (6 bases). This TCR derives from an adult with an advanced solid tumor such as melanoma, head and neck, liver or kidney cancer. The sample consisted of CD4+ or CD8+ T cells sorted from blood, taken in a trial of the OX40 agonist ivuxolimab. Here the CDR3 reads CASSRQATNEKLFF. In nucleotides, the CDR3 is TGTGCCAGCAGTAGACAGGCAACTAATGAAAAACTGTTTTTT.